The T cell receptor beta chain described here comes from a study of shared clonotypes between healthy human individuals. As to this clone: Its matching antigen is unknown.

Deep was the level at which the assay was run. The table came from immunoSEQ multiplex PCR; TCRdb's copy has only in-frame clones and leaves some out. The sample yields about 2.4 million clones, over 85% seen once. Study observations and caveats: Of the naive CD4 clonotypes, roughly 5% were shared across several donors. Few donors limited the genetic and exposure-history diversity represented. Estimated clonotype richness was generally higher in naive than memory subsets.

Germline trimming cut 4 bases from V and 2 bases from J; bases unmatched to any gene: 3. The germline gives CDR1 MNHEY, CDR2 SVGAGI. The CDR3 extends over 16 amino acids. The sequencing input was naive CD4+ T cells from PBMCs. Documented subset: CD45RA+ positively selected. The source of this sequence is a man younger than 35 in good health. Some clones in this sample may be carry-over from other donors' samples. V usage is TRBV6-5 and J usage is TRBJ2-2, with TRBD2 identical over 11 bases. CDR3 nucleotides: TGTGCCAGCAGTTTTAGCGGGAGGGCTAACACCGGGGAGCTGTTTTTT. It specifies CASSFSGRANTGELFF.